Below, 11 T cell receptor beta chains from the same sample are listed, as sequenced in a study of identical twins. TCRdb reprocessed the 5' RACE reads with MiXCR, giving one entry per CDR3 protein. The profile shows 500,000 or so distinct CDR3 sequences, around 20% of them singletons. These sequences were also reported in another study, on T cells expressing NK-cell markers.

Sequencing was done on a sample of CD4+ T cells sorted from blood. The receptors originated from a woman in her late teens or twenties in good health.

The rearrangement links TRBV20-1 to TRBJ2-3; 8 nucleotides match TRBD2. In germline, CDR1 is DFQATT, CDR2 SNEGSKA (reference sequence). V was pared by 4 bases and J by 6 bases, with 12 bases of the junction left unmatched. The CDR3 extends over 15 amino acids. The CDR3 bases are TGCAGTGCTACCCGAAGCGGGGGCCCTGGGGATACGCAGTATTTT. Protein product: CSATRSGGPGDTQYF.

This clonotype was seen a handful of times. CDR3 region: CSASLRVTGELFF. CDR3 sequence (DNA): TGCAGTGCTAGTCTTCGAGTCACCGGGGAGCTGTTTTTT. The V call is TRBV20-1, the J call TRBJ2-2; no clear D. Trimming cost V 3 bases and J 4 bases, with 9 bases left between them. This CDR3 is built from 13 residues. In germline, CDR1 is DFQATT, CDR2 SNEGSKA (reference sequence).

This clonotype was seen a handful of times. The J gene is TRBJ1-1, the V gene TRBV5-1, with D perhaps matching TRBD1 (5 bases). In germline, CDR1 is SGHRS, CDR2 YFSETQ. Trimming stripped 0 bases from V and 7 bases from J, with 13 bases between. The CDR3 has 14 residues. CDR3 sequence: CASSLVSNRREAFF. The CDR3 DNA is TGCGCCAGCAGCTTGGTAAGTAACAGGCGTGAAGCTTTCTTT.

The V call is TRBV29-1, the J call TRBJ1-1; TRBD1 matches 9 bases. CDR1 is SQVTM and CDR2 is ANQGSEA in the germline V gene. V was pared by 6 bases and J by 4 bases, with 15 bases of the junction left unmatched. CDR3 length: 16 residues. The CDR3, as DNA: TGCAGCGTGAGGGGGACAGGGCCTGGAGGGAGCACTGAAGCTTTCTTT. Amino acid sequence: CSVRGTGPGGSTEAFF.

The table lists this clonotype with a few counts. The V call is TRBV2, the J call TRBJ2-7; D call uncertain. Deletions cut 4 bases from V and 2 bases from J, with 12 bases between. The CDR3 has 14 amino acids. Per the germline V gene, CDR1 is SNHLY and CDR2 is FYNNEI. The CDR3 spells CASSGTDSTYEQYF. CDR3 nucleotide sequence: TGTGCCAGCAGTGGGACCGACTCCACCTACGAGCAGTACTTC.

DNA for the CDR3: TGCGCCAGCAGCTTCGGACAGGGGCAGCCCCAGCATTTT. Its protein product is CASSFGQGQPQHF. The chain carries TRBV5-1 and TRBJ1-5; 9 bases map to TRBD1. The CDR3 contains 13 residues. V lost 2 bases and J lost 7; bases outside the gene matches: 1. Per germline, CDR1 SGHRS and CDR2 YFSETQ.

In this sample, this clonotype turned up many times. The V gene is TRBV18, the J gene TRBJ1-1, with D possibly TRBD1 on 6 matching bases. Trimming shortened V by 2 bases and J by 2 bases, and 15 bases separated the two germline ends. This CDR3 has 16 residues. CDR1 and CDR2 (germline): KGHSH, LQKENI. The CDR3 spells CASSPSRTQGNTEAFF. DNA for the CDR3: TGTGCCAGCTCACCATCCCGGACACAGGGCAACACTGAAGCTTTCTTT. The full variable domain, completed using reference TRBV18 and TRBJ1-1, is NAGVMQNPRHLVRRRGQEARLRCSPMKGHSHVYWYRQLPEEGLKFMVYLQKENIIDESGMPKERFSAEFPKEGPSILRIQQVVRGDSAAYFCASSPSRTQGNTEAFFGQGTRLTVV.

This clonotype was detected only a few times. The chain combines TRBV7-2 with TRBJ2-1; TRBD1 agrees at 10 bases. The CDR3 contains 15 residues. Per germline, CDR1 SGHTA and CDR2 FQGNSA. The junction had 7 bases not matched to a gene; V was cut back by 3 bases and J by 8 bases. CDR3 sequence reads: CASSLVGTGAHEQFF. The CDR3 region has the DNA TGTGCCAGCAGCTTGGTCGGGACAGGGGCCCATGAGCAGTTCTTC.

The chain recombines TRBV18 with TRBJ1-1; D is unresolved. Germline V gene lookup returns CDR1 KGHSH and CDR2 LQKENI. The CDR3 loop spans 17 amino acids. Trimming removed 1 base from V and 0 bases from J, with 15 bases in between. CDR3 residues: CASSPQNSFRVNTEAFF. The CDR3, as DNA: TGTGCCAGCTCACCACAAAACAGTTTTAGAGTGAACACTGAAGCTTTCTTT.

This clonotype was observed at least ten times. This chain uses TRBV9 with TRBJ2-1; 13 bases are a match to TRBD2. J was trimmed by 7 bases and V by 0 bases; bases with no gene match: 1. Germline CDR1 reads SGDLS; CDR2 reads YYNGEE. CDR3 size: 15 residues. This CDR3 reads CASSVGTSGGNEQFF. CDR3 bases: TGTGCCAGCAGCGTAGGGACTAGCGGGGGAAATGAGCAGTTCTTC.

This clonotype has more than one count but fewer than ten. The V call is TRBV20-1, the J call TRBJ2-1; D perhaps matches TRBD2 (5 bases). The CDR3 is 15 residues long. Trimming stripped 3 bases from V and 3 bases from J, with 15 bases between. Germline V CDR1 and CDR2: DFQATT, SNEGSKA (reference sequence). The CDR3 spells CSASRGTTLYNEQFF. The CDR3 DNA reads as TGCAGTGCTAGTCGGGGAACTACCCTCTACAATGAGCAGTTCTTC.